This T cell receptor beta chain was retrieved from a study of brain T cells in children with intractable seizures. Study results and limitations: Absence of clones before surgery may stem from lower sequencing depth.

This table comes from immunoSEQ multiplex PCR, and its TCRdb copy is limited to in-frame clones, with some not included. Of 300,000 to 400,000 clones in the sample, about 93% were seen once. On this clone: As yet, its antigen is unknown.

V shed 4 bases and J shed 8 bases, with 20 bases lying between them. Germline values: CDR1 MNHEY, CDR2 SVGEGT. CDR3 length: 16 residues. Time point in this sample: blood from clinic visit 5 months post-surgery; TSC patient then seizure free. Sequencing was limited to surgery cases with top T cell transcript signatures in brain tissue. Pre-surgery treatment included at least one anti-epileptic drug. This clonotype was obtained from a boy younger than two with tuberous sclerosis and intractable seizures. Source: peripheral blood, taken approximately 5 months after surgery. The chain links TRBV6-2 or TRBV6-3 to TRBJ1-4, with a possible D match to TRBD1 (5 bases). The CDR3 loop reads CASSFLTTRTPEKLFF. The CDR3 nucleotides are TGTGCCAGCAGTTTCCTTACCACAAGGACACCAGAAAAACTGTTTTTT.